This T cell receptor beta chain was sequenced for a study of T-cell reconstitution after alpha-beta-depleted transplantation in children. Study-level results: Expanded graft clones, several hundred of them, were reportedly the source of alpha-beta T cells about two months after transplant. One year after transplant, T-cell counts and diversity came mostly from newly produced T cells. Where some patients showed high TCRbeta diversity at day 60, it came from recipient T cells and thymic progenitors that had survived.

The V gene end was trimmed by 4 bases and the J gene end by 7 bases; junction bases not matched to a gene: 6. Germline lookup yields CDR1 KGHDR and CDR2 SFDVKD. The CDR3 spans 14 residues. For this clonotype: Its antigen is as yet unknown.

Preparing the TCRbeta library involved the use of unique molecular identifiers. TCRdb redid the calling of the PCR reads with MiXCR, one entry per CDR3 protein. The table shows some 440,000 distinct CDR3 sequences, with 16% occurring only once. The sequence came from a boy in the first two years of life who had a stem cell transplant for Wiskott-Aldrich syndrome, so the T cells may come from the graft donor. The V gene is TRBV24-1, the J gene TRBJ2-4; 7 bases map to TRBD2. Sequencing was performed on PBMCs, mostly from graft donor cells, taken 360 days after TCRalphabeta/CD19-depleted stem cell transplant. The CDR3 DNA reads as TGTGCCACCAGTGACCGGGGGGATCGGAACATTCAGTACTTC. The encoded protein is CATSDRGDRNIQYF.